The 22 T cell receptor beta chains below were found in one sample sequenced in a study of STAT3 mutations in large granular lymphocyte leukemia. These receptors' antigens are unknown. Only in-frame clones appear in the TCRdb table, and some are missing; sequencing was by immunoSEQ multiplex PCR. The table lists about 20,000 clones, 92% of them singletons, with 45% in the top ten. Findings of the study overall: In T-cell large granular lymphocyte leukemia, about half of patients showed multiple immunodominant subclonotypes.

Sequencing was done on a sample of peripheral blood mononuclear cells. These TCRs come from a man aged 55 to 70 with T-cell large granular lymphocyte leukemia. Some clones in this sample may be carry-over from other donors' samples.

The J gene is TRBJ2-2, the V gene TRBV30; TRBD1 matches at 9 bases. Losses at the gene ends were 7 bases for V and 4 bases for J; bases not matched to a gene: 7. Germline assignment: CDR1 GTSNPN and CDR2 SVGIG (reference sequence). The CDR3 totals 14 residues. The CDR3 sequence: CASHRGPVTGELFF. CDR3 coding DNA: TGTGCCTCCCACAGGGGGCCGGTCACCGGGGAGCTGTTTTTT.

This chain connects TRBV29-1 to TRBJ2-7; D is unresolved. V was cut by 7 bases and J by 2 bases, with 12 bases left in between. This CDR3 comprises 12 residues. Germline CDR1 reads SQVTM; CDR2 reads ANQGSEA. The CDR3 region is CSGYTEPYEQYF. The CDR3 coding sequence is TGCAGCGGCTACACGGAACCCTACGAGCAGTACTTC.

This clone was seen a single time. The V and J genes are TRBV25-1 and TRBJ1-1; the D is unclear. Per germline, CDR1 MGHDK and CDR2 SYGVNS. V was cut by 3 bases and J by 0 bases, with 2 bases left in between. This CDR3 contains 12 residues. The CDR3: CASSDLNTEAFF. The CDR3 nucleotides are TGTGCCAGCAGTGATTTGAACACTGAAGCTTTCTTT. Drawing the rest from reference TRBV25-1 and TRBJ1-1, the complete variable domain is EADIYQTPRYLVIGTGKKITLECSQTMGHDKMYWYQQDPGMELHLIHYSYGVNSTEKGDLSSESTVSRIRTEHFPLTLESARPSHTSQYLCASSDLNTEAFFGQGTRLTVV.

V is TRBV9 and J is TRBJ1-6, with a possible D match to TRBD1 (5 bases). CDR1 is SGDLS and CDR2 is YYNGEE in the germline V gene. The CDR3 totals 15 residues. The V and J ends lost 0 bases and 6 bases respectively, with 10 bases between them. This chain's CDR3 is CASSVEGRLNSPLHF. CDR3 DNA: TGTGCCAGCAGCGTAGAGGGGAGGCTTAATTCACCCCTCCACTTT.

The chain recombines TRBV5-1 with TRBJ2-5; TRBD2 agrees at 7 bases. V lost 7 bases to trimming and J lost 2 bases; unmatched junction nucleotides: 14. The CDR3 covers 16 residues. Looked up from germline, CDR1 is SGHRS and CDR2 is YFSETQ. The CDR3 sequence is CASRVVAGDPQETQYF. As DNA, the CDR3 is TGCGCCAGCCGAGTCGTAGCGGGCGATCCACAAGAGACCCAGTACTTC.

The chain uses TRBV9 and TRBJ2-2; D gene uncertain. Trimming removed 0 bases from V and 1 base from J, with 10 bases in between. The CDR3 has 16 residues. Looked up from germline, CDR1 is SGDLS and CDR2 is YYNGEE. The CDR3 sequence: CASSVDLVGNTGELFF. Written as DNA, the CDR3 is TGTGCCAGCAGCGTAGATTTGGTCGGGAACACCGGGGAGCTGTTTTTT. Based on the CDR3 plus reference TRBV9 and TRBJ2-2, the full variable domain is DSGVTQTPKHLITATGQRVTLRCSPRSGDLSVYWYQQSLDQGLQFLIQYYNGEERAKGNILERFSAQQFPDLHSELNLSSLELGDSALYFCASSVDLVGNTGELFFGEGSRLTVL.

CDR3 region: CASSIGGETQYF. The CDR3 bases are TGCGCCAGCAGTATCGGTGGAGAGACCCAGTACTTC. This chain uses TRBV23-1 with TRBJ2-5; D call uncertain. TRBV23-1 is given ORF status, its function remaining uncertain. Trimming shortened V by 5 bases and J by 4 bases, and 8 bases separated the two germline ends. This CDR3 contains 12 residues.

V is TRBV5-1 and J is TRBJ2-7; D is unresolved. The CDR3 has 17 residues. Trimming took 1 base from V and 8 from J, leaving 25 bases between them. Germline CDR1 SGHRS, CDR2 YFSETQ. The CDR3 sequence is CASSLISGPSISTQQYF. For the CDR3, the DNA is TGCGCCAGCAGCTTGATCTCGGGCCCCTCAATCTCTACGCAGCAGTACTTC.

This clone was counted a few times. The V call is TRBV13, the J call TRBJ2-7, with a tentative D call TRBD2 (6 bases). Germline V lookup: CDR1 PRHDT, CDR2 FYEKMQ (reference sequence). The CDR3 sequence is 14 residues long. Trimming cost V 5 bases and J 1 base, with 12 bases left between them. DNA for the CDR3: TGTGCCAGCAGCCTCCCCGGGGGTTCCTACGAGCAGTACTTC. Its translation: CASSLPGGSYEQYF.

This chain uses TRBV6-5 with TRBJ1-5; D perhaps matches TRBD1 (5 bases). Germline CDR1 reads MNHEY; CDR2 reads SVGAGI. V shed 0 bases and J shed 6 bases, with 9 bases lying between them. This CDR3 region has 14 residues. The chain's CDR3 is CASSYSQEGQPQHF. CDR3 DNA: TGTGCCAGCAGTTACTCACAGGAGGGTCAGCCCCAGCATTTT.

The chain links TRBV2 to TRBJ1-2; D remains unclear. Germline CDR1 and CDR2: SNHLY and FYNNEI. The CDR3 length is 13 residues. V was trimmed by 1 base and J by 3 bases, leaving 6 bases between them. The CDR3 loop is CASSEGEDYGYTF. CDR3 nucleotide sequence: TGTGCCAGCAGTGAAGGAGAGGACTATGGCTACACCTTC.

As DNA, the CDR3 is TGTGCCAGTAGTATATCCCCCCGGGCCACAGATACGCAGTATTTT. It is translated as CASSISPRATDTQYF. The V call is TRBV19, the J call TRBJ2-3; D is unresolved. The CDR3 loop spans 15 amino acids. The V gene's germline CDR1 is LNHDA and CDR2 SQIVND (reference sequence). V was trimmed by 2 bases and J by 2 bases, leaving 11 bases between them.

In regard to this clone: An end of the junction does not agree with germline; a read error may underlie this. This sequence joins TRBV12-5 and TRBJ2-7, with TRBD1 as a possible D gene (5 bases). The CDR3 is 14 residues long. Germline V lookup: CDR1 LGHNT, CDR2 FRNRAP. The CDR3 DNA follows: TGTGCTAGTGGTTTGGTAGGGGCCTCCAACGAGCAGTACTTC. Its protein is CASGLVGASNEQYF.

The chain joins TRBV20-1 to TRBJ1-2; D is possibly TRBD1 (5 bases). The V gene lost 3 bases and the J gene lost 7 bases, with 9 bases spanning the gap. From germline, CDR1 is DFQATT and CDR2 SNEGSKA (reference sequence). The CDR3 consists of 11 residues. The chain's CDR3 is CSASGGGGYTF. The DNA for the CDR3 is TGCAGTGCTAGCGGGGGTGGTGGCTACACCTTC.

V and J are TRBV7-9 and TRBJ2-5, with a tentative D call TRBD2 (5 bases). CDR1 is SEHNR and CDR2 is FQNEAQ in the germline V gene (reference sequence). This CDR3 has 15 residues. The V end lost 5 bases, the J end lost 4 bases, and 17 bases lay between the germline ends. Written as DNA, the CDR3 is TGTGCCAGCAGCGCCGGCCCGGGGTCGGGAGAGACCCAGTACTTC. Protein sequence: CASSAGPGSGETQYF.

CDR3 DNA: TGTGCCAGCAGTTCCACAGGGACCGGCTCTGGAAACACCATATATTTT. This translates into CASSSTGTGSGNTIYF. The chain combines TRBV28 with TRBJ1-3; possible D gene TRBD1, 6 bases. The CDR3 extends over 16 amino acids. Germline V gene sequence: CDR1 MDHEN, CDR2 SYDVKM. Trimming removed 4 bases from V and 0 bases from J, with 13 bases in between. Drawing the rest from reference TRBV28 and TRBJ1-3, the complete variable domain is DVKVTQSSRYLVKRTGEKVFLECVQDMDHENMFWYRQDPGLGLRLIYFSYDVKMKEKGDIPEGYSVSREKKERFSLILESASTNQTSMYLCASSSTGTGSGNTIYFGEGSWLTVV.

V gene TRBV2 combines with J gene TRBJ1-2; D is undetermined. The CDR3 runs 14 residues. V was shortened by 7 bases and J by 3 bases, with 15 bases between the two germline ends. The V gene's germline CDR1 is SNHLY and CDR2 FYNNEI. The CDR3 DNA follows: TGTGCCAGCAATTCACGGATGGCGGACTATGGCTACACCTTC. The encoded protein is CASNSRMADYGYTF.

This CDR3 reads CASSQSVGVDGSWGQDQPQHF. In nucleotides, the CDR3 is TGCGCCAGCAGTCAATCCGTTGGTGTGGATGGCTCCTGGGGTCAAGATCAGCCCCAGCATTTT. This chain links TRBV23-1 with TRBJ1-5; D unclear. TRBV23-1 is given ORF status, its function remaining uncertain. There are 21 residues in the CDR3. V lost 0 bases, J lost 5 bases, and 29 bases lay in between.

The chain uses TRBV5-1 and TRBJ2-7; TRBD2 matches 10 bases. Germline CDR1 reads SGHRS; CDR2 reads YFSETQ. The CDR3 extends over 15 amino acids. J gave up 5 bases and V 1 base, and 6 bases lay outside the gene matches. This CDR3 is CASSLWLAGEDEQYF. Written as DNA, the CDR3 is TGCGCCAGCAGCTTGTGGCTAGCGGGAGAGGACGAGCAGTACTTC.

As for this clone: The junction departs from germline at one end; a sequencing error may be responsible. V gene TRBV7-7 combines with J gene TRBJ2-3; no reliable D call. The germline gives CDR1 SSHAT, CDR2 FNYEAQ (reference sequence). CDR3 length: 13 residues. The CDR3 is CASSLDATDTQYF. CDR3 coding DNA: TGTGCTAGCAGCCTAGATGCCACAGATACGCAGTATTTT. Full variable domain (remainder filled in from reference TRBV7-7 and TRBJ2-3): GAGVSQSPRYKVTKRGQDVTLRCDPISSHATLYWYQQALGQGPEFLTYFNYEAQPDKSGLPSDRFSAERPEGSISTLTIQRTEQRDSAMYRCASSLDATDTQYFGPGTRLTVL.

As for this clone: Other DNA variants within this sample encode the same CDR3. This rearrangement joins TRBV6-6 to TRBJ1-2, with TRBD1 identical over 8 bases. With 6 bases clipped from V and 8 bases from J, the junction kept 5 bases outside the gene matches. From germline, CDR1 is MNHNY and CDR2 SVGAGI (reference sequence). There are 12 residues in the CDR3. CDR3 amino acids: CASSKQGDGYTF. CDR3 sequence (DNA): TGTGCCAGCAGCAAACAGGGGGACGGCTACACCTTC.

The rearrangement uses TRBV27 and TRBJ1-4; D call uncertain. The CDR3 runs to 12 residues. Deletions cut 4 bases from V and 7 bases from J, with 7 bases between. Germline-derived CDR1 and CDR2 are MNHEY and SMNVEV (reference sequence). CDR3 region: CASSSLGEKLFF. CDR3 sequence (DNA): TGTGCCAGCAGTTCATTGGGTGAAAAACTGTTTTTT. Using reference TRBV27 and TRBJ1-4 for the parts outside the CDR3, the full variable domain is EAQVTQNPRYLITVTGKKLTVTCSQNMNHEYMSWYRQDPGLGLRQIYYSMNVEVTDKGDVPEGYKVSRKEKRNFPLILESPSPNQTSLYFCASSSLGEKLFFGSGTQLSVL.